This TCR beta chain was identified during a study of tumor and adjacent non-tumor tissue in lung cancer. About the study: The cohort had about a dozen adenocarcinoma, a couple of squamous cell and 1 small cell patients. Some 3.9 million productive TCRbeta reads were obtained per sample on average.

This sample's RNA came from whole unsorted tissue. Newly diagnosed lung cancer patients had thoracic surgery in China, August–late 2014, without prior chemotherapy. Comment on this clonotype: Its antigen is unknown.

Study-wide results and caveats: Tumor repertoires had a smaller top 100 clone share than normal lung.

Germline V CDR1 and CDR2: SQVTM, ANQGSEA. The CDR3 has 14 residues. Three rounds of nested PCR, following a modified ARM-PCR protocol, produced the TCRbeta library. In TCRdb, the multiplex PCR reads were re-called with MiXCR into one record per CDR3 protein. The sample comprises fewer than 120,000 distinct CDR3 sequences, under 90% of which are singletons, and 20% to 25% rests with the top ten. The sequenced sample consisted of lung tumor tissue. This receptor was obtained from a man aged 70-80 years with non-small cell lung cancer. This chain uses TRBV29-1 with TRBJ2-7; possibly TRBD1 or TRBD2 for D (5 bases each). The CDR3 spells CNDEWAGSSYEQYF. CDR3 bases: TGCAACGATGAATGGGCAGGGAGCTCCTACGAGCAGTACTTC.